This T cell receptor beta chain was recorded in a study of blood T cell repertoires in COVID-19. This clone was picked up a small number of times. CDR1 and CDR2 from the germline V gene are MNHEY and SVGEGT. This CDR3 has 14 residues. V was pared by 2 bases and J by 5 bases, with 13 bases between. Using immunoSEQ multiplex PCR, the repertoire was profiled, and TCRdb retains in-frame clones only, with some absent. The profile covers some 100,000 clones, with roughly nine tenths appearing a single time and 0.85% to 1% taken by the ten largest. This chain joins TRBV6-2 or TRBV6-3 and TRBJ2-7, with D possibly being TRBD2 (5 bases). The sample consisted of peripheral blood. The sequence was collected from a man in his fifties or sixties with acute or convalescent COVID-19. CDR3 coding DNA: TGTGCCAGCAGTTACATAGTAGCGAAAGACGAGCAGTACTTC. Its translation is CASSYIVAKDEQYF.